The clone carrying this TCR beta chain has just a few counts. Its specificity is not known. Using its own MiXCR run on the 5' RACE reads, TCRdb lists one record per CDR3 protein. The sample shows 650,000 to 800,000 distinct CDR3 sequences, 8.6% of them seen only once. These data come from a study of identical twins. Study-level findings and limits: Abundant beta clonotypes from cord blood had fewer insertions, unlike memory repertoires, which showed none. Weaker excess sharing between twins was seen in beta out-of-frame sequences.

Healthy Caucasians, and only they, were the donors. The CDR3 runs to 13 residues. V shed 3 bases and J shed 4 bases, with 13 bases lying between them. Germline-derived CDR1 and CDR2 are DFQATT and SNEGSKA (reference sequence). These same records also appear under a second study, on yellow fever vaccine responses in identical twins.

This receptor was obtained from a woman aged 18-30 years in good health. This chain links TRBV20-1 with TRBJ2-7; D might be TRBD2 (5 bases). Sequencing was performed on PBMCs. CDR3 DNA sequence: TGCAGTGCTAGTACAGAGGAGGCTTACGAGCAGTACTTC. Its protein is CSASTEEAYEQYF.